This T cell receptor (beta chain) emerged from a study of vaccination effects on CD4 cells after COVID-19. Across the whole study: Two-dose BNT162b2 or mRNA-1273 vaccination was given to participants. Whole-study results and caveats: At late timepoints after vaccination, vaccine- and infection-induced clones shrank markedly. Researchers report that only 1 of 255 vaccine-induced clones in healthy vaccinees cross-reacted with common cold coronaviruses.

On this clone itself: The antigen is unknown.

This CDR3 has 14 residues. Per germline, CDR1 SSHAT and CDR2 FNYEAQ (reference sequence). V lost 4 bases, J lost 4 bases, and 13 bases lay in between. The repertoire was sequenced with immunoSEQ multiplex PCR; TCRdb's copy has only in-frame clones and lacks some. The repertoire holds tens of thousands of clones, with approximately 74% as singletons. CD4+ T cells specific for antigen were expanded with viral peptide pools by the ViraFEST assay before sequencing. An approximately nine-day culture period preceded the isolation of CD4+ T cells. Prior SARS-CoV-2 infection was absent in the vaccine recipients, as shown by negative nucleocapsid antibodies. Every well housed around 2.1 million PBMC, which grew in culture alongside 8.5 to 10 IU/ml IL-2 and 10 ug/ml peptides.

The TCR originated in a human donor who received a COVID-19 vaccine. The rearrangement uses TRBV7-7 and TRBJ2-5; D call uncertain. Sequencing was performed on CD4+ T cells from PBMCs cultured with HCoV-NL63 spike peptides, taken before COVID-19 vaccination. The CDR3 nucleotides read TGTGCCAGCAGCTCTCGGTCTTACGCAGAGACCCAGTACTTC. This encodes CASSSRSYAETQYF.